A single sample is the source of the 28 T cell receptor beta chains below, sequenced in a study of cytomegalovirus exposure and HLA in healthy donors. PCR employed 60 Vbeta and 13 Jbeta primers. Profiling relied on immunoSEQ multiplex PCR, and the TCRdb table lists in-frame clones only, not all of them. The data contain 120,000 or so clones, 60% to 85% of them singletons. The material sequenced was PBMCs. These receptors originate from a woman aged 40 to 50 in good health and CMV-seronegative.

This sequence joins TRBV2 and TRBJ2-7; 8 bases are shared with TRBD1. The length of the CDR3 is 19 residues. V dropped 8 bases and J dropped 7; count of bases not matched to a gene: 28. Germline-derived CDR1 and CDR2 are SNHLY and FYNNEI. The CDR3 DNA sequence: TGTGCCAGCGTTGGATCCCCCCCCCGTTGGACAGGGCCCATGGGAGAGCAGTACTTC. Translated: CASVGSPPRWTGPMGEQYF.

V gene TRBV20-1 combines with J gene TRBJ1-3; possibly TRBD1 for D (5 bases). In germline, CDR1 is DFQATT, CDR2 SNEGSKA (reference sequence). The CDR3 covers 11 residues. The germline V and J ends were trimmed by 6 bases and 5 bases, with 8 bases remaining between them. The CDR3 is CSARQRNTIYF. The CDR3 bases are TGCAGTGCAAGACAGAGAAACACCATATATTTT.

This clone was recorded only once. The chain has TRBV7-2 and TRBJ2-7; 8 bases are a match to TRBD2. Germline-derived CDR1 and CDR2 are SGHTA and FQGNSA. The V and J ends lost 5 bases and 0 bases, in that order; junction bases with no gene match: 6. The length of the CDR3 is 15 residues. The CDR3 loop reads CASSRSGSHSYEQYF. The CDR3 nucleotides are TGTGCCAGCAGCCGGAGCGGGAGTCACTCCTACGAGCAGTACTTC.

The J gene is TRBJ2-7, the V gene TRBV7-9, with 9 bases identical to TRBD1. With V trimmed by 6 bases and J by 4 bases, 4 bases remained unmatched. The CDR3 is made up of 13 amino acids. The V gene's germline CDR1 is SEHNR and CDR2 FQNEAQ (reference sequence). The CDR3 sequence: CASRRTGEYEQYF. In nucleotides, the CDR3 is TGTGCCAGCAGAAGGACAGGGGAATACGAGCAGTACTTC.

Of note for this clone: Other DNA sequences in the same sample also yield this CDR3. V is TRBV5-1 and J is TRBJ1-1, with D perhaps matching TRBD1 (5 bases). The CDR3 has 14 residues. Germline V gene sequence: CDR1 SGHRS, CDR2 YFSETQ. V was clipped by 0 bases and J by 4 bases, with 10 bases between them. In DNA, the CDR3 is TGCGCCAGCAGCTTGGACAGGACGATCACTGAAGCTTTCTTT. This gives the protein CASSLDRTITEAFF.

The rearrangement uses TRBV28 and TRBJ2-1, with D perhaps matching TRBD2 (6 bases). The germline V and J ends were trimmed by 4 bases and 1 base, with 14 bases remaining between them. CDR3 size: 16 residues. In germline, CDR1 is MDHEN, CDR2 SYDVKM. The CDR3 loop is CASSSGEWPSYNEQFF. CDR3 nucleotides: TGTGCCAGCAGTTCGGGAGAATGGCCTTCCTACAATGAGCAGTTCTTC.

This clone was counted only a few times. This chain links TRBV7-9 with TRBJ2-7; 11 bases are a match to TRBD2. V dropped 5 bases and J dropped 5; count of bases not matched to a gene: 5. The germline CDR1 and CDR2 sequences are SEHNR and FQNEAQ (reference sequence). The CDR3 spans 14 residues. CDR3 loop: CASSATSGINEQYF. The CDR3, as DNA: TGTGCCAGCAGCGCGACTAGCGGGATAAACGAGCAGTACTTC.

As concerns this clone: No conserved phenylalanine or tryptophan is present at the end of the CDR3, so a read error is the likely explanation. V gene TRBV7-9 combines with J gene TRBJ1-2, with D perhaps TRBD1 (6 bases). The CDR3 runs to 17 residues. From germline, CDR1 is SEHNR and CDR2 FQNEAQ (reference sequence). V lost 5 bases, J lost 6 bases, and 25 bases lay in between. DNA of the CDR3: TGTGCCAGCAGCCTTACCCCGTTAACGTCAGGGGATCATGGCTACACCCTC. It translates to CASSLTPLTSGDHGYTL.

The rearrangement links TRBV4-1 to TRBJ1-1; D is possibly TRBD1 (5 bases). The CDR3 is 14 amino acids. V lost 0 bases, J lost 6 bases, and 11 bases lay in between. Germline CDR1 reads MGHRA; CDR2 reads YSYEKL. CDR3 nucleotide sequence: TGCGCCAGCAGCCAAGAGGGGCGTTGGGCTGAAGCTTTCTTT. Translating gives CASSQEGRWAEAFF.

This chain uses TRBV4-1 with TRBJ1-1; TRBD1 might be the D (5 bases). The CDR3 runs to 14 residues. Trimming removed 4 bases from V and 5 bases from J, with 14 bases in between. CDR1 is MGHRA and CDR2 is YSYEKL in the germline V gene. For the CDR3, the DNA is TGCGCCAGCAGCCGCCGGGACTCGCGGACTGAAGCTTTCTTT. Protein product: CASSRRDSRTEAFF.

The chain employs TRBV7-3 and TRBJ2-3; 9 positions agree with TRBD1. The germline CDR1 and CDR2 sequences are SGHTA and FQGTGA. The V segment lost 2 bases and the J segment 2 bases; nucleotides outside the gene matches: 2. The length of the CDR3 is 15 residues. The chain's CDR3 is CASSLDRGFTDTQYF. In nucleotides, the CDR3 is TGTGCCAGCAGCTTAGACAGGGGGTTCACAGATACGCAGTATTTT.

The CDR3 region has the DNA TGTGCCAGCAGCTTAGAGGCGGAAGATACGCAGTATTTT. It specifies CASSLEAEDTQYF. V is TRBV7-2 and J is TRBJ2-3; D not resolved. This CDR3 is 13 amino acids long. The V end was cut by 1 base, the J end by 5 bases, with 7 bases between. Germline CDR1 reads SGHTA; CDR2 reads FQGNSA.

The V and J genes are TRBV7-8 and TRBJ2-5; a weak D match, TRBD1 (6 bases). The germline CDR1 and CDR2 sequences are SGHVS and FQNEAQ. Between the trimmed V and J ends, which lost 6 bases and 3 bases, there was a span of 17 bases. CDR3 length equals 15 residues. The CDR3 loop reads CASRSNGQREETQYF. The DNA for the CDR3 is TGTGCCAGCAGATCCAACGGACAGAGAGAAGAGACCCAGTACTTC. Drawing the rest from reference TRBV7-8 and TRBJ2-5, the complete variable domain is GAGVSQSPRYKVAKRGQDVALRCDPISGHVSLFWYQQALGQGPEFLTYFQNEAQLDKSGLPSDRFFAERPEGSVSTLKIQRTQQEDSAVYLCASRSNGQREETQYFGPGTRLLVL.

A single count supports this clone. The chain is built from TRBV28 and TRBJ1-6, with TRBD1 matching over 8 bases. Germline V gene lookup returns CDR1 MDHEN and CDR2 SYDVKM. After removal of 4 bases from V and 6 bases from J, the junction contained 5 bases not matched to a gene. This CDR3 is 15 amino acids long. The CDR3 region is CASSSPGQGNSPLHF. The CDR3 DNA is TGTGCCAGCAGTTCCCCAGGACAGGGTAATTCACCCCTCCACTTT.

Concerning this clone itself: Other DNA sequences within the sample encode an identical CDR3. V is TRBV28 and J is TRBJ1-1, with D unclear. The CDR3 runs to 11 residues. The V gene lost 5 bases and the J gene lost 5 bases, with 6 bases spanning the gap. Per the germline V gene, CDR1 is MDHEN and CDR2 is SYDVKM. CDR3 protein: CASSRGTEAFF. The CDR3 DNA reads TGTGCCAGCAGTAGAGGGACTGAAGCTTTCTTT.

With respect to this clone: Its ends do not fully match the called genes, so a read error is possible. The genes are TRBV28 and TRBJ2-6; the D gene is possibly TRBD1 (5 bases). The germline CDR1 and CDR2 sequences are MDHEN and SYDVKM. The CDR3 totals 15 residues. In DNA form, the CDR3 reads TGTGCCAGCAGCAAGGACCACTCTGGGGCCAACGGCCTGACTTTC. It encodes CASSKDHSGANGLTF.

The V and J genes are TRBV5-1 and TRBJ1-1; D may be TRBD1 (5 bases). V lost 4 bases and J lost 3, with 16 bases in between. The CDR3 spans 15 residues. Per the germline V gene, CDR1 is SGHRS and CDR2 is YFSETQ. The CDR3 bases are TGCGCCAGCAGCCCATCCACAGGATATGACACTGAAGCTTTCTTT. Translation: CASSPSTGYDTEAFF.

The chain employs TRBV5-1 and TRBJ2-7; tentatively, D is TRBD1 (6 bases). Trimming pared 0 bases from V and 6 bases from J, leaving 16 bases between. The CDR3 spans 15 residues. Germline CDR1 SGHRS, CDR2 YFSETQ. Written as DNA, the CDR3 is TGCGCCAGCAGCTTGGATCAGTTACAGGGTACCGAGCAGTACTTC. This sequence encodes CASSLDQLQGTEQYF.

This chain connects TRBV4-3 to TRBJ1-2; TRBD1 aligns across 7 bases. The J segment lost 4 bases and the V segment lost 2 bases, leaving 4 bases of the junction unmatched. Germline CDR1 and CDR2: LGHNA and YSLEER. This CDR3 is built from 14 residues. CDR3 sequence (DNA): TGCGCCAGCAGCCAACTTGGACAGGCCTATGGCTACACCTTC. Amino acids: CASSQLGQAYGYTF.

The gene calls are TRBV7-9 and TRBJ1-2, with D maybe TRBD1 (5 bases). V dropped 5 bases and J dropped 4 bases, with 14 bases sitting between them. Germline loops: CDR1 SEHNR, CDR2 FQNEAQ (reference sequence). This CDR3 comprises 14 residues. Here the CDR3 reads CASSEGRSSYGYTF. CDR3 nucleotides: TGTGCCAGCAGCGAGGGGAGGAGTAGCTATGGCTACACCTTC.

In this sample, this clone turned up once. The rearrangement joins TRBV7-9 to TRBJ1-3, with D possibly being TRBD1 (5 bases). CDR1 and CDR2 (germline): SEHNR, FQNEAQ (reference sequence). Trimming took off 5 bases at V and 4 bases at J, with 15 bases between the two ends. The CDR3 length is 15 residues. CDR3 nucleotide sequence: TGTGCCAGCAGCCCCCGGGGGGGATCAGGAAACACCATATATTTT. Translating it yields CASSPRGGSGNTIYF.

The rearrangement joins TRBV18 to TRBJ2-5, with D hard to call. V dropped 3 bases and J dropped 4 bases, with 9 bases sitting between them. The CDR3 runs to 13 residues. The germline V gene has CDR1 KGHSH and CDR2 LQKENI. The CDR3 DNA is TGTGCCAGCTCACCGTCGGGTCCAGAGACCCAGTACTTC. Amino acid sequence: CASSPSGPETQYF.

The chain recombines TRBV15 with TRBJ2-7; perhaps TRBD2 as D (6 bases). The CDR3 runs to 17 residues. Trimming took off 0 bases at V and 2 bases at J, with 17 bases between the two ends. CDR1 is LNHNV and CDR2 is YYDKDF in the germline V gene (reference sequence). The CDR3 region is CATSRDRGLARAYEQYF. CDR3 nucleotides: TGTGCCACCAGCAGAGATAGGGGTCTAGCGAGAGCCTACGAGCAGTACTTC.

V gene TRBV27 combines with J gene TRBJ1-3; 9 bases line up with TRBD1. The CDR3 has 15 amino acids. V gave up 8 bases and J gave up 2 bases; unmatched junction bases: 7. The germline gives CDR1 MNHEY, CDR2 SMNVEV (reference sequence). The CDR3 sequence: CASRKRTGAGNTIYF. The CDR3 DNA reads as TGTGCCAGCCGGAAGAGGACAGGGGCTGGAAACACCATATATTTT.

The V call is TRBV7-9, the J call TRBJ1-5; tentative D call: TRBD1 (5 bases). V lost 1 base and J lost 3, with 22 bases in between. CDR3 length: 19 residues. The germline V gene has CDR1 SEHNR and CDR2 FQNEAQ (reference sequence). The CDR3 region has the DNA TGTGCCAGCAGCTTAGTACTGGGCCCGGGGGTAAGTTTCAATCAGCCCCAGCATTTT. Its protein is CASSLVLGPGVSFNQPQHF.

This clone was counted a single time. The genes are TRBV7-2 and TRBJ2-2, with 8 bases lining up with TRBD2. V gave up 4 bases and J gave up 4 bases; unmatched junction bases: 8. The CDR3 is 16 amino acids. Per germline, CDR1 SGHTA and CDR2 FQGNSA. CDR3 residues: CASSSRLARGTGELFF. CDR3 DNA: TGTGCCAGCAGCTCGAGACTAGCGCGTGGCACCGGGGAGCTGTTTTTT.

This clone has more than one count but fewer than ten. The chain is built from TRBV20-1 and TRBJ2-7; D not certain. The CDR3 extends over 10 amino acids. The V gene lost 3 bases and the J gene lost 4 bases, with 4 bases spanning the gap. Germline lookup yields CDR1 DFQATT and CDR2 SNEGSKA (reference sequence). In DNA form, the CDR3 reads TGCAGTGCTAGTGAGTACGAGCAGTACTTC. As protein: CSASEYEQYF.

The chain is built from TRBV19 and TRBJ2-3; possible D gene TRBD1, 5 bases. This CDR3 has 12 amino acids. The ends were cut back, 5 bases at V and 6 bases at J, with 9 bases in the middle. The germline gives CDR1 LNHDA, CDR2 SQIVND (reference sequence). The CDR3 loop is CASSANRDTQYF. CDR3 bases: TGTGCCAGTAGTGCCAACAGGGATACGCAGTATTTT.